These 15 T cell receptor beta chains were all obtained from the same sample, sequenced in a study of blood T cell repertoires in COVID-19 (dated by TCRdb to 2019 to 2021). Libraries came from the immunoSEQ multiplex PCR assay. The table comes from immuneACCESS by way of TCRdb, which keeps in-frame sequences with V and J called. Part of the clones is missing from these tables; in studies checked, under half for an unresolved V gene and the rest for unknown reasons. The sample profile shows about 250,000 clones; around 83% of them were found once. 4.5% to 7% of the sample rests with the top ten. The sample taken for sequencing was peripheral blood. All receptors come from an elderly man with acute or convalescent COVID-19.

The V call is TRBV2, the J call TRBJ2-5; TRBD2 matches at 14 bases. The ends lost 6 bases at V and 4 bases at J; junction bases unmatched: 1. The CDR3 runs to 14 residues. CDR1 and CDR2 from the germline V gene are SNHLY and FYNNEI. The CDR3 region is CASRTSGGGETQYF. The DNA for the CDR3 is TGTGCCAGCAGGACTAGCGGGGGGGGAGAGACCCAGTACTTC.

The V and J genes are TRBV12-3 or TRBV12-4 and TRBJ2-2; no firm D call. Trimming removed 4 bases at V and 2 bases at J, with 5 bases between. This CDR3 spans 13 amino acids. The chain's CDR3 is CASSSINTGELFF. The DNA for the CDR3 is TGTGCCAGCAGTTCCATCAACACCGGGGAGCTGTTTTTT.

The chain recombines TRBV23-1 with TRBJ2-1; 7 bases map to TRBD2. TRBV23-1 is an open reading frame whose function is uncertain. Germline trimming cut 4 bases from V and 6 bases from J; bases unmatched to any gene: 9. The CDR3 spans 15 residues. In DNA, the CDR3 is TGCGCCAGCAGTCGGGAACGGGGAGGGGTCAATGAGCAGTTCTTC. Translating gives CASSRERGGVNEQFF.

This clone was seen a single time. The genes are TRBV6-1 and TRBJ2-4; tentatively, D is TRBD2 (5 bases). The CDR3 has 15 amino acids. Trimming left V 3 bases short and J 6 bases short, with 15 bases between. From germline, CDR1 is MNHNS and CDR2 SASEGT. The CDR3 DNA is TGTGCCAGCAGTGATATGGCCCGGGCGGGAAACATTCAGTACTTC. It specifies CASSDMARAGNIQYF.

V usage is TRBV6-5 and J usage is TRBJ2-3, with a tentative D call TRBD1 (6 bases). Germline CDR1 is MNHEY and CDR2 is SVGAGI. V lost 8 bases to trimming and J lost 3 bases, with 18 bases between them. The CDR3 spans 15 residues. The CDR3 region has the DNA TGTGCCAGCGTACAGGGAATTCCCTTAACAGATACGCAGTATTTT. Translation gives CASVQGIPLTDTQYF.

The chain is built from TRBV10-1 and TRBJ2-2; 11 positions agree with TRBD2. This CDR3 contains 15 residues. CDR1 and CDR2 from the germline V gene are WNHNN and SYGVQD (reference sequence). The V and J ends lost 2 bases and 8 bases, in that order; junction bases with no gene match: 4. Written as DNA, the CDR3 is TGCGCCAGCAGTGAGACTAGCGGGAGTGTAGGGGAGCTGTTTTTT. Protein: CASSETSGSVGELFF.

The chain joins TRBV9 to TRBJ2-2; D remains ambiguous. Germline CDR1 and CDR2: SGDLS and YYNGEE. The length of the CDR3 is 14 residues. V lost 4 bases to trimming and J lost 0 bases, with 7 bases between them. In DNA, the CDR3 is TGTGCCAGCAGCCTAACCACGAACACCGGGGAGCTGTTTTTT. This sequence encodes CASSLTTNTGELFF.

The chain is built from TRBV11-2 and TRBJ2-2; TRBD1 agrees at 10 bases. This CDR3 spans 17 amino acids. Germline CDR1 reads SGHAT; CDR2 reads FQNNGV. Trimming cost V 1 base and J 6 bases; bases outside gene matches: 8. DNA for the CDR3: TGTGCCAGCAGCTTAGCGCCGGGACAGGGGTTCGCCGGGGAGCTGTTTTTT. Translated: CASSLAPGQGFAGELFF.

The chain joins TRBV7-9 to TRBJ1-2; no definite D call. V was shortened by 0 bases and J by 4 bases, with 9 bases between the two germline ends. Germline-derived CDR1 and CDR2 are SEHNR and FQNEAQ (reference sequence). This CDR3 region has 14 residues. CDR3 in DNA: TGTGCCAGCAGCTTAGCGTACGGAGTCTATGGCTACACCTTC. The encoded protein is CASSLAYGVYGYTF.

The V gene is TRBV5-1, the J gene TRBJ2-5; 10 positions match TRBD1. CDR1 SGHRS and CDR2 YFSETQ come from the germline V gene. V dropped 4 bases and J dropped 4; count of bases not matched to a gene: 7. This CDR3 has 15 amino acids. In nucleotides, the CDR3 is TGCGCCAGCAGCCTGGGACAGGGGTTGGGAGAGACCCAGTACTTC. Protein: CASSLGQGLGETQYF.

V is TRBV24-1 and J is TRBJ1-2, with TRBD1 matching over 7 bases. Trimming took 4 bases from V and 2 from J; bases not matched to a gene: 6. The CDR3 totals 15 residues. Germline V lookup: CDR1 KGHDR, CDR2 SFDVKD. The CDR3: CATSDPAGGNYGYTF. CDR3 coding DNA: TGTGCCACCAGTGACCCCGCAGGGGGAAACTATGGCTACACCTTC.

V is TRBV18 and J is TRBJ2-7; tentative D call: TRBD2 (6 bases). Trimming removed 3 bases from V and 6 bases from J, with 18 bases in between. The CDR3 has 15 amino acids. Germline V lookup: CDR1 KGHSH, CDR2 LQKENI. CDR3 amino acids: CASSPPGLKRGEQYF. The CDR3 DNA follows: TGTGCCAGCTCACCGCCGGGACTCAAAAGGGGCGAGCAGTACTTC.

This sequence joins TRBV2 and TRBJ2-7; the match to TRBD1 covers 7 bases. V was pared by 7 bases and J by 4 bases, with 10 bases of the junction left unmatched. The CDR3 runs 14 residues. Germline loops: CDR1 SNHLY, CDR2 FYNNEI. The DNA of the CDR3 is TGTGCCAGCAAGAACGGACAGGAGCGATACGAGCAGTACTTC. Translating gives CASKNGQERYEQYF.

A few counts support this clone. The V call is TRBV28, the J call TRBJ1-1; TRBD1 agrees at 7 bases. Germline-derived CDR1 and CDR2 are MDHEN and SYDVKM. V gave up 5 bases and J gave up 1 base; unmatched junction bases: 4. CDR3 size: 14 residues. This CDR3 reads CASSPGDRNTEAFF. CDR3 nucleotide sequence: TGTGCCAGCAGTCCCGGGGACAGGAACACTGAAGCTTTCTTT.

V and J are TRBV7-6 and TRBJ1-2; 8 positions agree with TRBD1. Trimming at V came to 5 bases and at J to 4 bases, leaving 9 bases not matched to a gene. The germline V gene encodes CDR1 SGHVS and CDR2 FNYEAQ. The CDR3 sequence is 15 residues long. CDR3 protein: CASSTRTGQGYGYTF. CDR3 coding DNA: TGTGCCAGCAGCACGAGGACAGGGCAGGGCTATGGCTACACCTTC. Full variable domain (remainder filled in from reference TRBV7-6 and TRBJ1-2): GAGVSQSPRYKVTKRGQDVALRCDPISGHVSLYWYRQALGQGPEFLTYFNYEAQQDKSGLPNDRFSAERPEGSISTLTIQRTEQRDSAMYRCASSTRTGQGYGYTFGSGTRLTVV.